By proportion, the clone carrying this T cell receptor (beta chain) is medium-sized. V lost 7 bases, J lost 0 bases, and 13 bases lay in between. The CDR3 sequence is 15 residues long. Germline CDR1 and CDR2: MNHNS and SASEGT. TCRdb recomputed calls from the 5' RACE reads with MiXCR, one row per CDR3 protein. The table includes tens of thousands of distinct CDR3 sequences, about 29% detected once. The receptor comes from a female donor with breast cancer. The chain joins TRBV6-1 to TRBJ1-3; the D is unclear. The sample consisted of tumor-infiltrating naive CD4+ T cells sorted from the breast tumor. Subset given: naive CD4+ T cells, CD4+CD45RA+CD25-. The CDR3 reads CASTKGLSSGNTIYF. The CDR3 DNA sequence: TGTGCCAGCACCAAAGGACTGAGCTCTGGAAACACCATATATTTT.